Each of the 9 T cell receptor beta chains below was sequenced from the same sample in a study of cytomegalovirus exposure and HLA in healthy donors. Primers for the PCR totalled 60 Vbeta and 13 Jbeta. Here immunoSEQ multiplex PCR was the method, and the copy in TCRdb shows in-frame clones only, minus some. The table includes approximately 150,000 clones, 65% to 85% detected once. Sample: PBMCs. The source of these receptors is a male donor in good health and CMV-seronegative.

This chain connects TRBV18 to TRBJ1-1; a possible D gene is TRBD1 (5 bases). V shed 6 bases and J shed 0 bases, with 8 bases lying between them. The CDR3 runs 13 residues. Germline CDR1 reads KGHSH; CDR2 reads LQKENI. CDR3 residues: CASSKDMNTEAFF. DNA for the CDR3: TGTGCCAGCTCTAAGGACATGAACACTGAAGCTTTCTTT.

This clone showed up just a few times. V and J are TRBV28 and TRBJ1-6; D gene ambiguous. The germline gives CDR1 MDHEN, CDR2 SYDVKM. The V gene lost 10 bases and the J gene lost 0 bases, with 7 bases spanning the gap. There are 13 residues in the CDR3. CDR3 DNA sequence: TGTGCCACCCTGAGCTCCTATAATTCACCCCTCCACTTT. Residues: CATLSSYNSPLHF.

The J gene is TRBJ1-3, the V gene TRBV9; a weak D match, TRBD1 (6 bases). Germline loops: CDR1 SGDLS, CDR2 YYNGEE. V was shortened by 2 bases and J by 8 bases, with 14 bases between the two germline ends. CDR3 length: 14 amino acids. The CDR3 DNA reads TGTGCCAGCAGCGTGGGTCAGGGGAGGGACACCATATATTTT. It translates to CASSVGQGRDTIYF.

This clone occurred a few times. The chain uses TRBV5-6 and TRBJ1-2; D may be TRBD1 (5 bases). This CDR3 is built from 13 residues. From germline, CDR1 is SGHDT and CDR2 YYEEEE. Trimming took 0 bases from V and 13 from J, leaving 16 bases between them. DNA of the CDR3: TGTGCCAGCAGCTTGGAACAGGACCCTCGCCTCACCTTC. Amino acid sequence: CASSLEQDPRLTF.

V and J are TRBV10-1 and TRBJ2-1; D not certain. The CDR3 consists of 18 residues. Germline CDR1 is WNHNN and CDR2 is SYGVQD (reference sequence). V shed 2 bases and J shed 4 bases, with 21 bases lying between them. Here the CDR3 reads CASSESGNWADEYNEQFF. The CDR3 nucleotides are TGCGCCAGCAGTGAGAGTGGCAATTGGGCAGACGAATACAATGAGCAGTTCTTC.

The V gene is TRBV6-6, the J gene TRBJ2-4, with TRBD1 identical over 8 bases. Trimming removed 5 bases from V and 0 bases from J; junction bases left unmatched: 3. Germline V CDR1 and CDR2: MNHNY, SVGAGI (reference sequence). The CDR3 is 15 amino acids. The CDR3 region is CASSSTGGAKNIQYF. The CDR3 DNA reads TGTGCCAGCAGTAGCACAGGGGGAGCCAAAAACATTCAGTACTTC.

This chain joins TRBV7-9 and TRBJ1-1, with a possible D match to TRBD1 (5 bases). The germline V and J ends were trimmed by 5 bases and 3 bases, with 13 bases remaining between them. This CDR3 comprises 14 residues. Germline V gene data show CDR1 as SEHNR and CDR2 as FQNEAQ (reference sequence). CDR3 DNA sequence: TGTGCCAGCAGCCTTTCCAGGGTTGACACTGAAGCTTTCTTT. Protein sequence: CASSLSRVDTEAFF.

The rearrangement uses TRBV28 and TRBJ2-5; 11 nucleotides line up with TRBD2. Germline V gene sequence: CDR1 MDHEN, CDR2 SYDVKM. CDR3 length: 15 amino acids. Trimming took 6 bases from V and 6 from J; bases not matched to a gene: 9. Here the CDR3 reads CASSRGLAGGKTQYF. In DNA, the CDR3 is TGTGCCAGCAGCCGTGGGCTAGCGGGAGGAAAGACCCAGTACTTC.

This chain links TRBV5-1 with TRBJ2-3; D not certain. The length of the CDR3 is 13 residues. Germline CDR1 reads SGHRS; CDR2 reads YFSETQ. V was cut by 4 bases and J by 0 bases, with 6 bases left in between. CDR3 protein: CASSATSTDTQYF. DNA of the CDR3: TGCGCCAGCAGCGCCACTAGCACAGATACGCAGTATTTT.